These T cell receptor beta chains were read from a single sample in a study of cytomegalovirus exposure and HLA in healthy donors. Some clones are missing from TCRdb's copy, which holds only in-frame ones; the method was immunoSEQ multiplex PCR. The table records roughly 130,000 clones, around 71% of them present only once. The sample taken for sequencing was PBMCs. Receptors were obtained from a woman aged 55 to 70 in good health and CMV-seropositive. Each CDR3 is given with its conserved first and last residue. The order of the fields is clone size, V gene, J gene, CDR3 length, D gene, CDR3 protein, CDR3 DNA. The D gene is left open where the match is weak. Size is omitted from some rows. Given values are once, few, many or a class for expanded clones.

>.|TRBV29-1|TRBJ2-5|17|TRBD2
CSVEGLAGDLYQETQYF
TGCAGCGTTGAAGGGCTAGCGGGGGACCTGTACCAAGAGACCCAGTACTTC
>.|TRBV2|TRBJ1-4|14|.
CASSELRTNEKLFF
TGTGCCAGCAGTGAACTTAGAACTAATGAAAAACTGTTTTTT
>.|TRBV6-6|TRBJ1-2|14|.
CASSYYGGNYGYTF
TGTGCCAGCAGTTACTACGGCGGTAACTATGGCTACACCTTC
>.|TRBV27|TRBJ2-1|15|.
CASRLRLSSYNEQFF
TGTGCCAGCAGGCTCAGGTTATCCTCCTACAATGAGCAGTTCTTC
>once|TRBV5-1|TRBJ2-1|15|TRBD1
CASSLEGQYYNEQFF
TGCGCCAGCAGCTTGGAGGGACAGTACTACAATGAGCAGTTCTTC
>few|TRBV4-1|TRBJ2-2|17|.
CASSHTIQSQGTGELFF
TGCGCCAGCAGCCATACGATTCAGTCCCAGGGAACCGGGGAGCTGTTTTTT
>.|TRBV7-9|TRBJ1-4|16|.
CSSSVGGVGRNEKLFF
TGTTCCAGCAGCGTGGGAGGGGTTGGGCGTAATGAAAAACTGTTTTTT
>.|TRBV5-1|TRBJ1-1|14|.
CASRSPESNTEAFF
TGCGCCAGCCGCTCACCAGAATCGAACACTGAAGCTTTCTTT
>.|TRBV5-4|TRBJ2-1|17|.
CASSLGGPSNPYNEQFF
TGTGCCAGCAGCTTGGGGGGCCCTAGTAACCCCTACAATGAGCAGTTCTTC
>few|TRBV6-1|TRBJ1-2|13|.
CASSVQGNYGYTF
TGTGCCAGCAGTGTACAGGGTAACTATGGCTACACCTTC
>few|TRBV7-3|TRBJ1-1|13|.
CASSLQGNTEAFF
TGTGCCAGCAGCCTACAGGGCAACACTGAAGCTTTCTTT
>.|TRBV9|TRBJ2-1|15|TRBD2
CASSVSGGDYNEQFF
TGTGCCAGCAGCGTTAGCGGGGGGGATTACAATGAGCAGTTCTTC
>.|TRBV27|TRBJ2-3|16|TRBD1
CASSKIGTGSTDTQYF
TGTGCCAGCAGCAAAATCGGGACAGGGTCTACAGATACGCAGTATTTT
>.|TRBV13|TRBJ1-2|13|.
CASSVRGLPGYTF
TGTGCCAGCAGCGTCCGGGGACTACCTGGCTACACCTTC
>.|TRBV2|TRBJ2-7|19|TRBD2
CASSETRTSWDGRGYEQYF
TGTGCCAGCAGTGAAACTAGGACTAGTTGGGATGGAAGGGGTTACGAGCAGTACTTC
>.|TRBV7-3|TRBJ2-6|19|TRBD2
CASSLRLAGGSSGANVLTF
TGTGCCAGCAGCTTAAGACTAGCGGGGGGAAGCTCTGGGGCCAACGTCCTGACTTTC
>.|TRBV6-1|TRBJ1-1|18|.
CASSGTGTPKHMNTEAFF
TGTGCCAGCAGTGGAACAGGTACTCCCAAACATATGAACACTGAAGCTTTCTTT
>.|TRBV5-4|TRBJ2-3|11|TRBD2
CASSSGGEQYF
TGTGCCAGCAGTAGCGGGGGGGAGCAGTATTTT
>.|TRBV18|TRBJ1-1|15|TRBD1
CASSLITGAPTEAFF
TGTGCCAGCTCCCTGATTACAGGGGCTCCCACTGAAGCTTTCTTT
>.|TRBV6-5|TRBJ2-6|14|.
CASTPRSGANVLTF
TGTGCCAGCACACCCAGATCTGGGGCCAACGTCCTGACTTTC
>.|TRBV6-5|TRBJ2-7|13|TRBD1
CASSWYRGREQYF
TGTGCCAGCAGTTGGTACAGGGGGCGCGAGCAGTACTTC
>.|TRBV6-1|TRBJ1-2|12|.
CASSSTDRGYTF
TGTGCCAGCAGTTCGACAGACCGCGGCTACACCTTC